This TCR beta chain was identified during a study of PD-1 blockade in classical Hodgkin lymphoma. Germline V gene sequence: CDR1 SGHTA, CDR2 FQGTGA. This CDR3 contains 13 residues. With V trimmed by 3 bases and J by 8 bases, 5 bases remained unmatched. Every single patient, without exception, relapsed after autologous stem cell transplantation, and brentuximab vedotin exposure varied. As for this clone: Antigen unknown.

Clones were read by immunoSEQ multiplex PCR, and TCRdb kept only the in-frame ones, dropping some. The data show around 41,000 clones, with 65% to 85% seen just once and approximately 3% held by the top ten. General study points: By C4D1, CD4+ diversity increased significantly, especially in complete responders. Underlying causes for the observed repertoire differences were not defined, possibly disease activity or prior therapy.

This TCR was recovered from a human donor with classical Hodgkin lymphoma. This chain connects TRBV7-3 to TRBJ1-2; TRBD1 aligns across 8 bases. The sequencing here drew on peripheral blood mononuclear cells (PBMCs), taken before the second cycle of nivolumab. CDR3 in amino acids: CASSFRTGQGYTF. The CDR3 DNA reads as TGTGCCAGCAGCTTTAGGACAGGGCAGGGCTACACCTTC. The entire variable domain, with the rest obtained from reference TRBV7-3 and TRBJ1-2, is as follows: GAGVSQTPSNKVTEKGKYVELRCDPISGHTALYWYRQSLGQGPEFLIYFQGTGAADDSGLPNDRFFAVRPEGSVSTLKIQRTERGDSAVYLCASSFRTGQGYTFGSGTRLTVV.